These T cell receptor beta chains were read from a single sample in a study of cytomegalovirus exposure and HLA in healthy donors. The table came from immunoSEQ multiplex PCR; TCRdb's copy has only in-frame clones and leaves some out. The sample lists roughly 150,000 clones, approximately 83% seen once, with 2.5% to 3.5% in the top ten. The sample comprised PBMCs. The receptors here all came from a male donor in good health and CMV-seronegative. CDR3s include the opening cysteine and the closing phenylalanine or tryptophan. Fields, in order: J gene, D gene, clone size, V gene, CDR3 protein, CDR3 DNA. A D gene is named only where the DNA matches it firmly. Some rows have no size entry. The others give once, few or many, or a class for an expanded clone.

J: TRBJ1-3
D: .
size: few
V: TRBV6-5
CDR3: CASSYTRPDSGNTIYF
DNA: TGTGCCAGCAGTTACACCAGGCCTGACTCTGGAAACACCATATATTTT

J: TRBJ2-7
D: .
size: few
V: TRBV5-5
CDR3: CASSLDQTLTRGLEQYF
DNA: TGTGCCAGCAGCTTGGATCAAACTTTAACGCGAGGACTGGAGCAGTACTTC

J: TRBJ1-6
D: TRBD1
size: .
V: TRBV28
CDR3: CASSLTGNSPLHF
DNA: TGTGCCAGCAGTTTGACAGGGAATTCACCCCTCCACTTT

J: TRBJ2-7
D: .
size: .
V: TRBV4-3
CDR3: CASSQALEQGSYEQYF
DNA: TGCGCCAGCAGCCAAGCCCTCGAACAGGGTTCCTACGAGCAGTACTTC

J: TRBJ1-5
D: .
size: .
V: TRBV7-9
CDR3: CASSLERDQPQHF
DNA: TGTGCCAGCAGCTTAGAGCGGGATCAGCCCCAGCATTTT

J: TRBJ2-3
D: .
size: .
V: TRBV7-8
CDR3: CASSPRTAPSTDTQYF
DNA: TGTGCCAGCAGCCCCCGGACAGCTCCTAGCACAGATACGCAGTATTTT

J: TRBJ1-1
D: TRBD1
size: once
V: TRBV4-1
CDR3: CASSQDFEGQGNTEAFF
DNA: TGCGCCAGCAGCCAAGATTTCGAAGGACAGGGAAACACTGAAGCTTTCTTT

J: TRBJ1-3
D: .
size: .
V: TRBV5-4
CDR3: CASSSGGFRNTIYF
DNA: TGTGCCAGCAGCTCGGGGGGCTTCAGAAACACCATATATTTT

J: TRBJ2-1
D: .
size: once
V: TRBV19
CDR3: CASSIGVYRFF
DNA: TGTGCCAGTAGTATCGGGGTATATCGGTTCTTC

J: TRBJ2-3
D: TRBD2
size: .
V: TRBV7-2
CDR3: CASSPLGLAGSTDTQYF
DNA: TGTGCCAGCAGCCCATTAGGGCTAGCGGGAAGTACAGATACGCAGTATTTT

J: TRBJ1-5
D: TRBD1
size: .
V: TRBV5-5
CDR3: CASSLRTGDQPQHF
DNA: TGTGCCAGCAGCCTTAGGACAGGGGATCAGCCCCAGCATTTT

J: TRBJ2-7
D: TRBD2
size: .
V: TRBV4-3
CDR3: CASSLQVSGLASVSSYEQYF
DNA: TGCGCCAGCAGCCTCCAAGTGTCGGGACTAGCGTCTGTGAGCTCCTACGAGCAGTACTTC

J: TRBJ1-1
D: TRBD1
size: .
V: TRBV29-1
CDR3: CSVRQGVNTEAFF
DNA: TGCAGCGTACGACAGGGCGTGAACACTGAAGCTTTCTTT

J: TRBJ2-1
D: TRBD2
size: .
V: TRBV7-6
CDR3: CASSLVSSGGIISYNEQFF
DNA: TGTGCCAGCAGCTTAGTGTCTAGCGGGGGGATTATCTCCTACAATGAGCAGTTCTTC

J: TRBJ2-7
D: .
size: .
V: TRBV7-9
CDR3: CASSHSAGAYEQYF
DNA: TGTGCCAGCAGCCATTCGGCGGGCGCCTACGAGCAGTACTTC

J: TRBJ2-7
D: TRBD2
size: .
V: TRBV30
CDR3: CAWSGASGRSSYEQYF
DNA: TGTGCCTGGAGTGGAGCTAGCGGGAGGTCCTCCTACGAGCAGTACTTC

J: TRBJ1-4
D: .
size: .
V: TRBV27
CDR3: CASSRRGPNEKLFF
DNA: TGTGCCAGCAGCCGAAGGGGCCCTAATGAAAAACTGTTTTTT

J: TRBJ2-7
D: TRBD1
size: few
V: TRBV30
CDR3: CAWSLDRGRDEQYF
DNA: TGTGCCTGGAGTCTGGACAGGGGAAGAGACGAGCAGTACTTC

J: TRBJ2-6
D: TRBD1
size: .
V: TRBV28
CDR3: CASSHQGASGANVLTF
DNA: TGTGCCAGCAGTCACCAGGGGGCCTCTGGGGCCAACGTCCTGACTTTC

J: TRBJ1-5
D: TRBD1
size: .
V: TRBV28
CDR3: CASRTGQAVNQPQHF
DNA: TGTGCCAGCAGGACCGGACAGGCCGTCAATCAGCCCCAGCATTTT

J: TRBJ2-1
D: .
size: few
V: TRBV5-1
CDR3: CASSHEPSGFNNEQFF
DNA: TGCGCCAGCAGCCACGAACCAAGCGGGTTTAACAATGAGCAGTTCTTC

J: TRBJ2-7
D: TRBD2
size: once
V: TRBV5-1
CDR3: CASSSTLAGGQYF
DNA: TGCGCCAGCAGCTCGACTCTAGCGGGAGGGCAGTACTTC

J: TRBJ1-4
D: TRBD1
size: .
V: TRBV18
CDR3: CASSPPKGQAKF
DNA: TGTGCCAGCTCACCACCGAAGGGACAGGCGAAGTTT

J: TRBJ2-7
D: TRBD2
size: .
V: TRBV7-8
CDR3: CASNPGTSGRQYF
DNA: TGTGCCAGCAACCCTGGGACTAGCGGGAGGCAGTACTTC

J: TRBJ2-3
D: TRBD2
size: few
V: TRBV28
CDR3: CASSPYLAGSADTQYF
DNA: TGTGCCAGCAGTCCCTATCTAGCGGGGTCGGCAGATACGCAGTATTTT

J: TRBJ2-7
D: TRBD2
size: .
V: TRBV28
CDR3: CASSFIAGVEQYF
DNA: TGTGCCAGCAGTTTTATAGCGGGAGTCGAGCAGTACTTC

J: TRBJ2-7
D: .
size: few
V: TRBV28
CDR3: CASSHDRSSYEQYF
DNA: TGTGCCAGCAGTCACGACAGGAGCTCCTACGAGCAGTACTTC

J: TRBJ2-5
D: .
size: .
V: TRBV2
CDR3: CASRGGRMETQYF
DNA: TGTGCCAGCAGGGGGGGGCGGATGGAGACCCAGTACTTC

J: TRBJ2-1
D: TRBD2
size: .
V: TRBV6-6
CDR3: CASSPGLAGSNEQFF
DNA: TGTGCCAGCAGCCCCGGACTAGCGGGGAGCAATGAGCAGTTCTTC

J: TRBJ2-7
D: TRBD2
size: .
V: TRBV7-3
CDR3: CASSSQEGNWFTSGRSEQYF
DNA: TGTGCCAGCAGCTCCCAAGAGGGGAATTGGTTTACTAGCGGGAGAAGCGAGCAGTACTTC

J: TRBJ2-7
D: .
size: few
V: TRBV5-1
CDR3: CASSLDVPSYEQYF
DNA: TGCGCCAGCAGCTTGGACGTTCCGAGCTACGAGCAGTACTTC

J: TRBJ1-5
D: .
size: .
V: TRBV19
CDR3: CASTTGNQPQHF
DNA: TGTGCCAGTACCACAGGGAATCAGCCCCAGCATTTT

J: TRBJ2-5
D: TRBD2
size: .
V: TRBV2
CDR3: CASRPGLAGLRETQYF
DNA: TGTGCCAGCAGACCCGGACTAGCGGGGTTACGGGAGACCCAGTACTTC

J: TRBJ2-1
D: .
size: .
V: TRBV28
CDR3: CASSSTGTFYNEQFF
DNA: TGTGCCAGCAGTTCAACCGGGACTTTCTACAATGAGCAGTTCTTC